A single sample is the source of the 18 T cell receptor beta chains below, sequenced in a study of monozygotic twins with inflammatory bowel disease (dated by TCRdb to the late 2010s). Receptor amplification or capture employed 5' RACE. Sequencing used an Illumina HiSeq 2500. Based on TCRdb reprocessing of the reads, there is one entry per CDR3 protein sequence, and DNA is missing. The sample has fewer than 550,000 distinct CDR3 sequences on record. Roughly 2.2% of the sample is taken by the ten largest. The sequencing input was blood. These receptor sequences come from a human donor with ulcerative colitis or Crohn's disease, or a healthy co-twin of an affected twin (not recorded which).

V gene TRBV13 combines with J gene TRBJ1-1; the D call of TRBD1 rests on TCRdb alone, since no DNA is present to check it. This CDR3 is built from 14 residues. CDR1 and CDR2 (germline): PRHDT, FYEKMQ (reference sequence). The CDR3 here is CASSLVGRFTEAFF.

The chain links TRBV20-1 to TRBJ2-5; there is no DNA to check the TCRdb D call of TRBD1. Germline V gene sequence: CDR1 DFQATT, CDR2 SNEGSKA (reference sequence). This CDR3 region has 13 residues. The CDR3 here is CSPTGQNQETQYF.

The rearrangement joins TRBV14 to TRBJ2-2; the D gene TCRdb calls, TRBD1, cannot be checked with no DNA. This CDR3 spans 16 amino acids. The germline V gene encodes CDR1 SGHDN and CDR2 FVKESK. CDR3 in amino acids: CASSPKTGGNTGELFF.

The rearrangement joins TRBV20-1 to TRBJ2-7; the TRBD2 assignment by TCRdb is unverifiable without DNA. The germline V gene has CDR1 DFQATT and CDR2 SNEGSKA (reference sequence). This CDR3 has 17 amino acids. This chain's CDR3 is CSASSAERLAVTYEQYF.

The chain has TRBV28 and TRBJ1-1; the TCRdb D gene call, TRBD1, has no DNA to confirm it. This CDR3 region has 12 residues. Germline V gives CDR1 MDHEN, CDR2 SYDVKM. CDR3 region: CASSLRGRQAFF.

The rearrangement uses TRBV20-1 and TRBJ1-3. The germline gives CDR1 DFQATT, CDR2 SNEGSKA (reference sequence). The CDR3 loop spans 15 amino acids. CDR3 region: CSAGAKVYSGNTIYF.

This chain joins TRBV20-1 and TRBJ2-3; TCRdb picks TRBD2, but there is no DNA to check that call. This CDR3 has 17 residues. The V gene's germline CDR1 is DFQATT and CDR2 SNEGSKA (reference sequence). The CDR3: CSAREELAPLSTDTQYF.

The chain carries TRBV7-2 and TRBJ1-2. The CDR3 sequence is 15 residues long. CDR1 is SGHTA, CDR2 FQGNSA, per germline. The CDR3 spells CASSLEGGRTYGYTF.

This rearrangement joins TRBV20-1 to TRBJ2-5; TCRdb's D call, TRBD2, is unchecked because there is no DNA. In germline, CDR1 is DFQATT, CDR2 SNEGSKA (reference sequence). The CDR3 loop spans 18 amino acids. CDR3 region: CSARVRQTSGGAKETQYF.

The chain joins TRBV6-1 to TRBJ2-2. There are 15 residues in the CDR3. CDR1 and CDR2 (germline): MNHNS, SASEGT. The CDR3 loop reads CASRPKPGTTGELFF.

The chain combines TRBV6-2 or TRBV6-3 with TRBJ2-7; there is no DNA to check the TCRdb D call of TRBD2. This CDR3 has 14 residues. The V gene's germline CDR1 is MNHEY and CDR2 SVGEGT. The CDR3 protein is CASRRLAGVGEQYF.

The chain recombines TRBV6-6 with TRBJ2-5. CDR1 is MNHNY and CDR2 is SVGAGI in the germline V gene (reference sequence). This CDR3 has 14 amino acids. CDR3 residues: CASSYGAVQETQYF.

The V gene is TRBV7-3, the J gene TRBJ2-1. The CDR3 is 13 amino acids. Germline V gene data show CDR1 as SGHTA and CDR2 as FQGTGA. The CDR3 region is CASSLDGLSEQFF. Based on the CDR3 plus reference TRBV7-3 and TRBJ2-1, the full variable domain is GAGVSQTPSNKVTEKGKYVELRCDPISGHTALYWYRQSLGQGPEFLIYFQGTGAADDSGLPNDRFFAVRPEGSVSTLKIQRTERGDSAVYLCASSLDGLSEQFFGPGTRLTVL.

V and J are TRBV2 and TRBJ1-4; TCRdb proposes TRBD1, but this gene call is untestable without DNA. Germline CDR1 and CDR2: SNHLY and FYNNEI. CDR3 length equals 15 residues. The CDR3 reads CASSEVRQGREKLFF.

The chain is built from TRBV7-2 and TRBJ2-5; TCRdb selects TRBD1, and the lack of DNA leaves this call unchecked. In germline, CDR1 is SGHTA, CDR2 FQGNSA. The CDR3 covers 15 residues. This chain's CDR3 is CASSNGGGPPETQYF. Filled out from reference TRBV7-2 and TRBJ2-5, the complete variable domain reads GAGVSQSPSNKVTEKGKDVELRCDPISGHTALYWYRQSLGQGLEFLIYFQGNSAPDKSGLPSDRFSAERTGGSVSTLTIQRTQQEDSAVYLCASSNGGGPPETQYFGPGTRLLVL.

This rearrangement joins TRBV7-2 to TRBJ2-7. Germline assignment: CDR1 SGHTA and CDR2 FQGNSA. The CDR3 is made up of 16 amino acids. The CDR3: CASSLASGFSGYEQYF.

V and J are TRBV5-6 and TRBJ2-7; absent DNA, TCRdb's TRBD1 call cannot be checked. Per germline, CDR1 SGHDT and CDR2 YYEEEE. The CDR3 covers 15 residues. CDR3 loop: CASSARDRGLYEQYF.

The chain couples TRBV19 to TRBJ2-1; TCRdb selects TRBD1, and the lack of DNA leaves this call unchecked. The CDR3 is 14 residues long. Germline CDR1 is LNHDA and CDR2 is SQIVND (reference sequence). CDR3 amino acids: CASSSSGGFNEQFF.